This TCR beta chain stems from a study of spatial heterogeneity in lung cancer. The table lists this clonotype with many counts. Its matching antigen is unknown. General study findings and limits: Mutation tallies in tumors tracked expanded intratumoral alpha and beta TCR counts.

Every TCR cDNA molecule carried a tag that served as a unique molecular identifier. MiXCR, run by TCRdb on the 5' RACE reads, gives a single entry per CDR3 protein. The repertoire holds 100,000 or so distinct CDR3 sequences, with about 4.6% as singletons. The time point: sample taken at primary tumor resection. Samples were obtained from about 75 donors, all untreated early-stage non-small cell lung cancer patients. The sequenced material consisted of unsorted whole RNA from tumor, nontumor lung or frozen PBMC. This sample comprised lung tumor tissue, obtained at surgery. This TCR came from a male donor with early-stage non-small cell lung cancer.

In DNA, the CDR3 is TGTGCCAGCAGCTTAGAGCCAGGACTAGCGGAACAGAACACCGGGGAGCTGTTTTTT. Translated, it gives CASSLEPGLAEQNTGELFF. This chain uses TRBV7-8 with TRBJ2-2, with 10 bases that match TRBD2. The CDR3 has 19 residues. V trimming: 1 base; J trimming: 1 base; junction bases outside the gene matches: 9. Germline CDR1 is SGHVS and CDR2 is FQNEAQ.